This TCR beta chain was documented in a study of radiotherapy plus CTLA-4 blockade in lung cancer. Across the study: Disease control was present in under 35% of patients, and objective responses in approximately 20%. Findings and caveats of the study: Blood-borne expansion of tumor-derived TCR clones followed radiotherapy plus ipilimumab.

Produced via immunoSEQ multiplex PCR; TCRdb's table is partial and in-frame only. Counted here are some 110,000 clones, around 90% occurring once; the ten biggest clones make up approximately 7.2%. V gave up 6 bases and J gave up 8 bases; unmatched junction bases: 15. The CDR3 runs 15 residues. Germline V CDR1 and CDR2: MNHEY, SMNVEV (reference sequence). A remark on this clone: The antigen is not known.

This material consisted of peripheral blood, taken from a patient treated with radiotherapy plus ipilimumab. The chain joins TRBV27 to TRBJ2-7; 8 nucleotides line up with TRBD2. The TCR originated in a human donor with non-small cell lung cancer that progressed on radiotherapy plus ipilimumab. In nucleotides, the CDR3 is TGTGCCAGCAGGGCCGAGGGCAGCGGGAGCTTTAAGCAGTACTTC. It translates to CASRAEGSGSFKQYF.